The rows below give T cell receptor beta chains drawn from one sample of a study of blood T cell repertoires in COVID-19. Measured with immunoSEQ multiplex PCR; TCRdb has only the in-frame clones, and not every one. The table has some 270,000 clones, more than 75% seen once. The specimen was PBMCs or T cells enriched from blood (not recorded which). The receptors derive from a woman aged 45-59 years who had been exposed to COVID-19. The CDR3 runs from the conserved cysteine through the conserved F or W. D genes are given only for firm matches. Clone size is given for some rows only: seen once, a few or many times, or a class if the clone is expanded.

j_gene	v_gene	abundance	d_gene	CDR3nt	CDR3aa
TRBJ2-3	TRBV10-3	.	TRBD2	TGTGCCATCGGCCGGACTAGCGAGAGCACAGATACGCAGTATTTT	CAIGRTSESTDTQYF
TRBJ2-2	TRBV12-3/TRBV12-4	.	.	TGTGCCAGCACCCCGACTGAGACCGGGGAGCTGTTTTTT	CASTPTETGELFF
TRBJ2-3	TRBV7-9	once	TRBD1	TGTGCCAGCAGCCTGACAGGGGCTGCTGATACGCAGTATTTT	CASSLTGAADTQYF
TRBJ1-3	TRBV3-1/TRBV3-2	.	TRBD1	TGTGCCAGCAGAGGGGACAGGGGAACCATATATTTT	CASRGDRGTIYF
TRBJ2-2	TRBV11-3	.	.	TGTGCCAGCAGCTTAGCAGCGAACACCGGGGAGCTGTTTTTT	CASSLAANTGELFF
TRBJ1-6	TRBV6-2/TRBV6-3	.	.	TGTGCCAGCAGTTACTCGACGGTCCTAGGGAGGAGCTCCTATAATTCACCCCTCCACTTT	CASSYSTVLGRSSYNSPLHF
TRBJ1-4	TRBV11-1	.	.	TGTGCCAGCAGCTCGGAGACCAGGGGAACTAATGAAAAACTGTTTTTT	CASSSETRGTNEKLFF
TRBJ2-1	TRBV19	few	TRBD2	TGTGCCAGTAGTACGACTAGATCCCGGGGGGGTGAGCAGTTCTTC	CASSTTRSRGGEQFF
TRBJ2-2	TRBV29-1	few	.	TGCAGCGTTGATGTCGGCGGGAACACCGGGGAGCTGTTTTTT	CSVDVGGNTGELFF
TRBJ1-1	TRBV18	once	TRBD1	TGTGCCAGCTCACGGAGACAGGGTCACGAAGCTTTCTTT	CASSRRQGHEAFF
TRBJ2-3	TRBV2	.	TRBD2	TGTGCCAGCAGTCCCGGGACTAGCGGGGGGCGGGGCACAGATACGCAGTATTTT	CASSPGTSGGRGTDTQYF
TRBJ2-7	TRBV5-4	.	.	TGTGCCAGCACCTCACAGGGTCCTGACGAGCAGTACTTC	CASTSQGPDEQYF
TRBJ1-2	TRBV2	.	.	TGTGCCAGCAGTCGACTTGAGGGCAACTATGGCTACACCTTC	CASSRLEGNYGYTF
TRBJ1-5	TRBV19	.	TRBD1	TGTGCCAGTAGTATCCCCAATACAGGGGGAAATCAGCCCCAGCATTTT	CASSIPNTGGNQPQHF
TRBJ1-6	TRBV7-2	.	.	TGTGCCAGCAGCTTAAAGGGGCTTAAATCACCCCTCCACTTT	CASSLKGLKSPLHF
TRBJ2-2	TRBV30	few	.	TGTGCCTGGAGAGCCCAGAACACCGGGGAGCTGTTTTTT	CAWRAQNTGELFF
TRBJ2-7	TRBV11-1	.	.	TGTGCCAGCAGCCTTTACAGGGACGAGCAGTACTTC	CASSLYRDEQYF